The 18 T cell receptor beta chains below all came from one sample that was sequenced in a study of shared clonotypes between healthy human individuals. Only in-frame clones appear in the TCRdb table, and some are missing; sequencing was by immunoSEQ multiplex PCR. The repertoire holds around 750,000 clones, with 74% as singletons. Material for sequencing was memory CD4+ T cells sorted from blood. Subset denoted: CD45RA-negative fraction. These receptors all stem from a woman under 40 in good health.

This clone was seen a single time. The same CDR3 is also encoded by other DNA sequences in this sample. The chain carries TRBV6-5 and TRBJ2-7, with D possibly being TRBD2 (6 bases). CDR1 is MNHEY, CDR2 SVGAGI, per germline. With 5 bases removed from V and 0 bases from J, the gap between germline ends came to 11 bases. The CDR3 spans 14 residues. CDR3 region: CASSRDFSSYEQYF. The CDR3 nucleotides are TGTGCCAGCAGTAGGGACTTCAGCTCCTACGAGCAGTACTTC.

In this sample, this clone turned up many times. The V call is TRBV19, the J call TRBJ2-7, with D unresolved. V was pared by 1 base and J by 3 bases, with 10 bases between. The CDR3 is 14 amino acids. Germline lookup yields CDR1 LNHDA and CDR2 SQIVND (reference sequence). CDR3: CASSIGQSNYEQYF. For the CDR3, the DNA is TGTGCCAGTAGTATAGGGCAGAGCAACTACGAGCAGTACTTC.

The sample holds a few counts of this clone. This rearrangement joins TRBV5-1 to TRBJ2-3; the D gene is possibly TRBD2 (6 bases). Trimming removed 0 bases from V and 4 bases from J, with 12 bases in between. Germline V gene sequence: CDR1 SGHRS, CDR2 YFSETQ. The CDR3 length is 15 residues. CDR3 amino acids: CASSLGGIDPDTQYF. In DNA, the CDR3 is TGCGCCAGCAGCTTGGGCGGGATAGATCCAGATACGCAGTATTTT. The variable domain in full, with the rest retrieved from reference TRBV5-1 and TRBJ2-3, is KAGVTQTPRYLIKTRGQQVTLSCSPISGHRSVSWYQQTPGQGLQFLFEYFSETQRNKGNFPGRFSGRQFSNSRSEMNVSTLELGDSALYLCASSLGGIDPDTQYFGPGTRLTVL.

This clone was found a few times. V usage is TRBV2 and J usage is TRBJ2-1; 8 bases agree with TRBD1. This CDR3 has 14 amino acids. Germline assignment: CDR1 SNHLY and CDR2 FYNNEI. The J segment lost 8 bases and the V segment lost 6 bases, leaving 9 bases of the junction unmatched. The CDR3 DNA follows: TGTGCCAGCAGCAGACAGGGGCGGGCAGATGAGCAGTTCTTC. Protein: CASSRQGRADEQFF.

The chain is built from TRBV27 and TRBJ2-3; 11 nucleotides agree with TRBD2. The CDR3 loop spans 14 amino acids. After removal of 8 bases from V and 6 bases from J, the junction contained 7 bases not matched to a gene. Germline CDR1 reads MNHEY; CDR2 reads SMNVEV (reference sequence). The CDR3 region is CASGRLAGRDTQYF. The CDR3 bases are TGTGCCAGCGGAAGACTAGCGGGGAGGGATACGCAGTATTTT.

The V and J genes are TRBV30 and TRBJ1-1; D not resolved. The CDR3 is 11 amino acids. Germline V gene data show CDR1 as GTSNPN and CDR2 as SVGIG (reference sequence). V gave up 0 bases and J gave up 6 bases, with 5 bases separating them. The CDR3 sequence: CAWSVRSEAFF. The CDR3 nucleotides are TGTGCCTGGAGTGTACGGTCTGAAGCTTTCTTT.

V gene TRBV11-2 combines with J gene TRBJ2-3; 8 bases fit TRBD1. CDR3 length equals 16 residues. CDR1 and CDR2 (germline): SGHAT, FQNNGV. V was clipped by 4 bases and J by 4 bases; unmatched bases: 10. The CDR3 loop is CASSSYRGSRADTQYF. For the CDR3, the DNA is TGTGCCAGCAGCTCCTACAGGGGGAGCCGAGCAGATACGCAGTATTTT.

V is TRBV15 and J is TRBJ2-2; 9 positions match TRBD1. This CDR3 contains 15 residues. Germline CDR1 is LNHNV and CDR2 is YYDKDF (reference sequence). With 7 bases clipped from V and 1 base from J, the junction kept 4 bases outside the gene matches. DNA for the CDR3: TGTGCCACCAACCGACAGGGGGTGAACACCGGGGAGCTGTTTTTT. It codes for CATNRQGVNTGELFF.

The J gene is TRBJ2-3, the V gene TRBV30, with 10 nucleotides matching TRBD1. Germline-derived CDR1 and CDR2 are GTSNPN and SVGIG (reference sequence). Unmatched junction bases numbered 9, after V lost 2 bases and J lost 4 bases. The CDR3 has 16 residues. CDR3 nucleotides: TGTGCCTGGAGTCCTAGACAGGGGGCGCGGTCAGATACGCAGTATTTT. It codes for CAWSPRQGARSDTQYF.

The gene calls are TRBV9 and TRBJ2-3; 7 nucleotides line up with TRBD2. V lost 0 bases, J lost 6 bases, and 10 bases stayed unmatched. The CDR3 is 16 amino acids. Germline V gene lookup returns CDR1 SGDLS and CDR2 YYNGEE. CDR3 bases: TGTGCCAGCAGCGTAGATGTGGTCCCCGGGGGGGATACGCAGTATTTT. Protein sequence: CASSVDVVPGGDTQYF.

This clone occurred a few times. V usage is TRBV27 and J usage is TRBJ1-1; tentative D call: TRBD1 (5 bases). CDR1 and CDR2 (germline): MNHEY, SMNVEV (reference sequence). Between the trimmed V and J ends, which lost 8 bases and 1 base, there was a span of 20 bases. This CDR3 contains 16 residues. In DNA, the CDR3 is TGTGCCAGCTCGGGACCCTTTGGTAGGGGGAACACTGAAGCTTTCTTT. Translating gives CASSGPFGRGNTEAFF.

This clone came up a few times. This rearrangement joins TRBV28 to TRBJ1-4, with D unclear. The CDR3 sequence is 14 residues long. Per the germline V gene, CDR1 is MDHEN and CDR2 is SYDVKM. Trimming left V 3 bases short and J 7 bases short, with 12 bases between. The DNA of the CDR3 is TGTGCCAGCAGTTTCGGCAACTATCCTGAAAAACTGTTTTTT. It encodes CASSFGNYPEKLFF. Variable domain in full (rest from reference TRBV28 and TRBJ1-4): DVKVTQSSRYLVKRTGEKVFLECVQDMDHENMFWYRQDPGLGLRLIYFSYDVKMKEKGDIPEGYSVSREKKERFSLILESASTNQTSMYLCASSFGNYPEKLFFGSGTQLSVL.

The CDR3 sequence: CASSPRGFVTSGTSKTQYF. CDR3 bases: TGTGCCAGCAGTCCTAGGGGCTTTGTGACTAGCGGGACCTCGAAGACCCAGTACTTC. V usage is TRBV2 and J usage is TRBJ2-5; 11 bases map to TRBD2. V was pared by 5 bases and J by 6 bases, with 20 bases of the junction left unmatched. This CDR3 contains 19 residues. Germline V lookup: CDR1 SNHLY, CDR2 FYNNEI.

This sequence joins TRBV4-2 and TRBJ2-1; the D gene is possibly TRBD2 (7 bases). This CDR3 has 13 residues. The germline CDR1 and CDR2 sequences are LGHNA and YNFKEQ. The germline V and J ends were trimmed by 5 bases and 13 bases, with 18 bases remaining between them. This chain's CDR3 is CASSGQTSLNQFF. For the CDR3, the DNA is TGTGCCAGCAGCGGACAGACTAGCCTGAACCAGTTCTTC.

Many counts were recorded for this clone. This chain uses TRBV18 with TRBJ2-7; TRBD1 matches at 8 bases. V was pared by 2 bases and J by 1 base, with 7 bases of the junction left unmatched. Germline assignment: CDR1 KGHSH and CDR2 LQKENI. The CDR3 covers 16 residues. Here the CDR3 reads CASSPRTGGLSYEQYF. In DNA, the CDR3 is TGTGCCAGCTCACCAAGAACAGGGGGGCTATCCTACGAGCAGTACTTC.

The V and J genes are TRBV6-6 and TRBJ1-5, with D maybe TRBD1 (5 bases). This CDR3 has 16 residues. Trimming stripped 5 bases from V and 1 base from J, with 15 bases between. Germline CDR1 reads MNHNY; CDR2 reads SVGAGI (reference sequence). The CDR3 is CASSRTTQGSNQPQHF. CDR3 DNA: TGTGCCAGCAGTCGCACAACTCAGGGAAGCAATCAGCCCCAGCATTTT.

The V and J genes are TRBV28 and TRBJ2-1; no reliable D call. This CDR3 has 13 residues. The germline V gene has CDR1 MDHEN and CDR2 SYDVKM. V dropped 6 bases and J dropped 9 bases, with 15 bases sitting between them. The CDR3 DNA sequence: TGTGCCAGCAGGATGCTACACGAGCGTGAGCAGTTCTTC. Translation: CASRMLHEREQFF.

V usage is TRBV7-2 and J usage is TRBJ1-4; no definite D call. Trimming removed 1 base at V and 7 bases at J, with 13 bases between. Per the germline V gene, CDR1 is SGHTA and CDR2 is FQGNSA. This CDR3 has 15 amino acids. The CDR3 bases are TGTGCCAGCAGCTTAGTGGACGCGGCGGGTGAAAAACTGTTTTTT. Amino acid sequence: CASSLVDAAGEKLFF.